The clone carrying this T cell receptor beta chain was detected ten times or more. Its antigen is still unknown. The V and J ends lost 2 bases and 4 bases respectively, with 18 bases between them. This CDR3 region has 17 residues. Germline V gene sequence: CDR1 MNHEY, CDR2 SMNVEV (reference sequence). Time point given: healthy volunteer bleed at 6 weeks. The study extracted total RNA from unfractionated whole blood. This sample is drawn from a study of human T cells and chemical hapten exposure. The study's findings and limits: TCRs whose frequency exceeded 1 in 1000 remained the same following DPC sensitization.

Library preparation tagged each individual cDNA molecule with a unique molecular identifier. TCRdb called the RACE reads again in MiXCR, with one record for every CDR3 protein. The table lists 35,000 to 50,000 distinct CDR3 sequences, 3.7% of them singletons. The receptor was derived from a human donor in good health. Some clones in this sample may be carry-over from other donors' samples. The chain recombines TRBV27 with TRBJ2-1; possible D gene TRBD2, 6 bases. Sequencing was done on a sample of whole blood. The CDR3 DNA follows: TGTGCCAGCAGTTTACTGACGGGAGTGGGATTTTACAATGAGCAGTTCTTC. Its protein product is CASSLLTGVGFYNEQFF.